This T cell receptor (beta chain) was captured in a study of identical twins. TCRdb called the 5' RACE reads again in MiXCR, with one record for every CDR3 protein. The table shows over 500,000 distinct CDR3 sequences, with 22% occurring only once. Germline values: CDR1 LNHDA, CDR2 SQIVND (reference sequence). The CDR3 length is 14 residues. V lost 7 bases and J lost 4, with 15 bases in between. These data were also filed under a second study, of T cells expressing NK-cell markers. That report notes: Beta-chain profiling covered CD3+CD56+NKG2C+, CD3+CD56+NKG2C- and CD3+CD56-NKG2C+ sorted subsets. The share of CD8+ T cells held by dominant NKG2C+ clonotypes was about 1.0-8% in roughly 6 donors. Four donors' CD3+CD56-NKG2C+ cells were dominated by the same clonotypes.

What was sequenced was CD4+ T cells sorted from blood. The sequence was obtained from a woman younger than 35 in good health. The chain recombines TRBV19 with TRBJ2-3; weak D call: TRBD2 (5 bases). The CDR3 region is CASTKERAPDTQYF. Written as DNA, the CDR3 is TGTGCCAGTACCAAGGAGAGGGCCCCAGATACGCAGTATTTT.